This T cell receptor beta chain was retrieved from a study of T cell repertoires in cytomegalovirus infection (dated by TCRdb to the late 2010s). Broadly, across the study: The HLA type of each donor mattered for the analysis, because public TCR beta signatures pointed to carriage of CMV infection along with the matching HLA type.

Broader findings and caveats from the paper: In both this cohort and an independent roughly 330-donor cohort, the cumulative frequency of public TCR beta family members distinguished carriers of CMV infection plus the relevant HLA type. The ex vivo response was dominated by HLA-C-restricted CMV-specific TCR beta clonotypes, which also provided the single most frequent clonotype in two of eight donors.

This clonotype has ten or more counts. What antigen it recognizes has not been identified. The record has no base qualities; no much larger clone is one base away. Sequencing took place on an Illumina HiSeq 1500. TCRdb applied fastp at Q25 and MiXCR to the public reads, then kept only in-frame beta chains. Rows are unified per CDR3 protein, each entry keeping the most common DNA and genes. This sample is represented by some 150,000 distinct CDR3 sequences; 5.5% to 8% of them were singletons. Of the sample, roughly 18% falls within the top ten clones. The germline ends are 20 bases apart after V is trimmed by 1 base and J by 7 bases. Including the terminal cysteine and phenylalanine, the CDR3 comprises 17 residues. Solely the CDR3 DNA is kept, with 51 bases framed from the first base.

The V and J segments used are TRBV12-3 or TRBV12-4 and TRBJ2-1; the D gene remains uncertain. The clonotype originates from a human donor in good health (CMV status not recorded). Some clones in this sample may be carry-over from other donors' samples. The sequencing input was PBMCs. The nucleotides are TGTGCCAGCAGTTTAGACCCCGGACCGACACTCCTTAATGAGCAGTTCTTC. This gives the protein CASSLDPGPTLLNEQFF.